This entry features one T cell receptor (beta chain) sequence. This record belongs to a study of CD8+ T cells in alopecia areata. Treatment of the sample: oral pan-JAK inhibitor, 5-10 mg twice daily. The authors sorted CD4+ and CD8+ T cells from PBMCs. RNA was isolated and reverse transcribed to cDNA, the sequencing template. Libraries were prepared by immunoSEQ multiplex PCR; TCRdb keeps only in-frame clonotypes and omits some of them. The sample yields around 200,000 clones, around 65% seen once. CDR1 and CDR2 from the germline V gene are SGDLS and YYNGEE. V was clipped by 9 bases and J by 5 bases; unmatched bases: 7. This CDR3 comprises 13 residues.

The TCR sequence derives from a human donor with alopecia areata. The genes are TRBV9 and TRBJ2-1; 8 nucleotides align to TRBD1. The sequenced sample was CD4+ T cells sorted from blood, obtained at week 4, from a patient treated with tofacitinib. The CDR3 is CATTGGPDNEQFF. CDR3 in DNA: TGTGCCACCACAGGGGGGCCGGACAATGAGCAGTTCTTC.